What follows are 24 T cell receptor beta chains derived from one specimen sequenced in a study of blood T cell repertoires in COVID-19 (dated by TCRdb to the early 2020s). The library was prepared using the immunoSEQ multiplex PCR assay. Held by TCRdb, this immuneACCESS table contains in-frame sequences only and omits some clones. Under half of the omission traces to an unresolved V gene where checked; the cause of the rest is unknown. This sample has 120,000 to 150,000 clones in its table, and approximately 90% of those were observed once. The ten biggest clones cover roughly 11% of the sample. Sequencing used peripheral blood. The receptors derive from a woman over 75 with acute or convalescent COVID-19.

To note about this clone: This sample includes further DNA sequences coding for the same CDR3. The J gene is TRBJ1-1, the V gene TRBV18; possibly TRBD1 for D (5 bases). The length of the CDR3 is 14 residues. Germline V CDR1 and CDR2: KGHSH, LQKENI. V was trimmed by 3 bases and J by 1 base, leaving 9 bases between them. CDR3 in DNA: TGTGCCAGCTCACCGGTGGGGGGGAACACTGAAGCTTTCTTT. Translation gives CASSPVGGNTEAFF.

The chain links TRBV7-2 to TRBJ2-7; 7 bases align to TRBD1. The CDR3 runs 14 residues. Per the germline V gene, CDR1 is SGHTA and CDR2 is FQGNSA. The trim removed 1 base at V and 5 bases at J, leaving 5 bases unmatched. The CDR3 nucleotides are TGTGCCAGCAGCTTAGACAGGGGTAGGGACGAGCAGTACTTC. This sequence encodes CASSLDRGRDEQYF.

The genes are TRBV28 and TRBJ1-2; D unclear. Germline assignment: CDR1 MDHEN and CDR2 SYDVKM. The CDR3 spans 12 residues. The germline V and J ends were trimmed by 5 bases and 6 bases, with 10 bases remaining between them. This CDR3 reads CASSQIRDGYTF. The CDR3 bases are TGTGCCAGCAGTCAAATCCGGGATGGCTACACCTTC.

The chain carries TRBV4-2 and TRBJ1-6; possible D gene TRBD1, 6 bases. The germline gives CDR1 LGHNA, CDR2 YNFKEQ. This CDR3 region has 17 residues. V shed 0 bases and J shed 8 bases, with 17 bases lying between them. The CDR3 DNA reads TGTGCCAGCAGCCAAGATGAGGGGTGGGGGACACATTCACCCCTCCACTTT. Translated: CASSQDEGWGTHSPLHF.

The chain employs TRBV5-1 and TRBJ1-5; the D is unclear. With 0 bases removed from V and 5 bases from J, the gap between germline ends came to 9 bases. The CDR3 sequence is 14 residues long. CDR1 and CDR2 (germline): SGHRS, YFSETQ. In nucleotides, the CDR3 is TGCGCCAGCAGCTTGGGGGAGATTGATCAGCCCCAGCATTTT. The encoded protein is CASSLGEIDQPQHF. The variable domain in full, completed from reference TRBV5-1 and TRBJ1-5, reads KAGVTQTPRYLIKTRGQQVTLSCSPISGHRSVSWYQQTPGQGLQFLFEYFSETQRNKGNFPGRFSGRQFSNSRSEMNVSTLELGDSALYLCASSLGEIDQPQHFGDGTRLSIL.

The V call is TRBV20-1, the J call TRBJ2-3; possibly TRBD2 for D (6 bases). This CDR3 region has 13 residues. V shed 3 bases and J shed 4 bases, with 11 bases lying between them. Per germline, CDR1 DFQATT and CDR2 SNEGSKA (reference sequence). The CDR3 nucleotides are TGCAGTGCTAGTTTTCCGGGGGCAGATACGCAGTATTTT. Translating it yields CSASFPGADTQYF.

This chain uses TRBV24-1 with TRBJ2-1, with 9 bases that match TRBD1. Trimming removed 3 bases from V and 12 bases from J; junction bases left unmatched: 14. The CDR3 spans 16 residues. Germline V lookup: CDR1 KGHDR, CDR2 SFDVKD. The CDR3 here is CATSDPGTGTLQGQFF. The DNA of the CDR3 is TGTGCCACCAGTGATCCCGGGACAGGGACCCTACAGGGGCAGTTCTTC.

V is TRBV5-1 and J is TRBJ2-5, with no clear D. Trimming stripped 4 bases from V and 1 base from J, with 8 bases between. The CDR3 extends over 13 amino acids. Germline-derived CDR1 and CDR2 are SGHRS and YFSETQ. CDR3 in DNA: TGCGCCAGCAGCCCGGTCTTCCAAGAGACCCAGTACTTC. This gives the protein CASSPVFQETQYF.

V usage is TRBV2 and J usage is TRBJ2-3; TRBD1 aligns across 9 bases. The CDR3 has 15 amino acids. Germline V gene lookup returns CDR1 SNHLY and CDR2 FYNNEI. The V and J ends lost 4 bases and 7 bases, in that order; junction bases with no gene match: 9. CDR3 bases: TGTGCCAGCAGTGGTGGGACAGGGATAAGTCATACGCAGTATTTT. Encoded protein: CASSGGTGISHTQYF.

V usage is TRBV6-2 or TRBV6-3 and J usage is TRBJ1-5; D call uncertain. From germline, CDR1 is MNHEY and CDR2 SVGEGT. Deletions cut 4 bases from V and 6 bases from J, with 7 bases between. The CDR3 is made up of 12 amino acids. The CDR3 protein is CASSWRIQPQHF. DNA for the CDR3: TGTGCCAGCAGTTGGCGGATTCAGCCCCAGCATTTT.

CDR3 protein: CASSTSSRQTQYF. The CDR3 DNA sequence: TGTGCCAGTAGTACCTCTTCGCGGCAGACCCAGTACTTC. The chain has TRBV19 and TRBJ2-5; no firm D call. This CDR3 region has 13 residues. The V end lost 4 bases, the J end lost 6 bases, and 12 bases lay between the germline ends. CDR1 LNHDA and CDR2 SQIVND come from the germline V gene (reference sequence).

This chain connects TRBV4-3 to TRBJ2-3; 11 nucleotides match TRBD2. V gave up 2 bases and J gave up 4 bases; unmatched junction bases: 5. Germline V gives CDR1 LGHNA, CDR2 YSLEER. The CDR3 spans 16 residues. The CDR3 nucleotides are TGCGCCAGCAGCCAAATAGCGGGGGGGCCGGCAGATACGCAGTATTTT. Translating gives CASSQIAGGPADTQYF.

The chain couples TRBV2 to TRBJ1-5; possible D gene TRBD1, 5 bases. Deletions cut 8 bases from V and 1 base from J, with 9 bases between. The CDR3 is made up of 13 amino acids. Per germline, CDR1 SNHLY and CDR2 FYNNEI. The CDR3 sequence is CASGGGSNQPQHF. The CDR3 region has the DNA TGTGCCAGCGGGGGAGGAAGCAATCAGCCCCAGCATTTT.

V gene TRBV9 combines with J gene TRBJ2-5; TRBD2 might be the D (7 bases). The CDR3 has 15 residues. Trimming removed 3 bases at V and 5 bases at J, with 17 bases between. CDR1 and CDR2 from the germline V gene are SGDLS and YYNGEE. The DNA for the CDR3 is TGTGCCAGCAGCGGATTAGGGGGGGCCGGGGAGACCCAGTACTTC. Protein sequence: CASSGLGGAGETQYF.

The chain couples TRBV30 to TRBJ1-2, with a tentative D call TRBD1 (5 bases). V was pared by 0 bases and J by 8 bases, with 16 bases between. Germline assignment: CDR1 GTSNPN and CDR2 SVGIG (reference sequence). CDR3 length: 14 amino acids. In DNA, the CDR3 is TGTGCCTGGAGTGTACATGGAGGGGAAAAGGGCTACACCTTC. Protein: CAWSVHGGEKGYTF.

The gene calls are TRBV15 and TRBJ1-2, with TRBD1 as a possible D gene (5 bases). Trimming stripped 7 bases from V and 2 bases from J, with 20 bases between. The germline V gene has CDR1 LNHNV and CDR2 YYDKDF (reference sequence). The CDR3 is 16 amino acids. The CDR3 DNA sequence: TGTGCCACCAACAGCCCGGGGGGGGGTAAGAACTATGGCTACACCTTC. Translated, it gives CATNSPGGGKNYGYTF.

This clone has a single count. This rearrangement joins TRBV7-8 to TRBJ2-1, with 7 bases that match TRBD1. Trimming cost V 8 bases and J 3 bases; bases outside gene matches: 4. CDR3 size: 13 residues. Germline CDR1 is SGHVS and CDR2 is FQNEAQ. The CDR3 DNA reads as TGTGCCAGCCTTCCAGGGGGCTACAATGAGCAGTTCTTC. Translation gives CASLPGGYNEQFF.

V and J are TRBV10-1 and TRBJ1-6; 7 bases line up with TRBD1. The CDR3 consists of 13 residues. V trimming: 3 bases; J trimming: 9 bases; junction bases outside the gene matches: 2. Germline V gene sequence: CDR1 WNHNN, CDR2 SYGVQD (reference sequence). The CDR3 coding sequence is TGCGCCAGCAGTGAAGGGGGCAGTTCACCCCTCCACTTT. Translating it yields CASSEGGSSPLHF.

This chain uses TRBV2 with TRBJ1-3; D is undetermined. The CDR3 extends over 14 amino acids. In germline, CDR1 is SNHLY, CDR2 FYNNEI. V was pared by 5 bases and J by 0 bases, with 8 bases between. The chain's CDR3 is CASSLSSSGNTIYF. Written as DNA, the CDR3 is TGTGCCAGCAGTTTGTCTTCCTCTGGAAACACCATATATTTT.

CDR3 sequence reads: CARRWTLPTGSISGNTIYF. The CDR3, as DNA: TGTGCCAGAAGGTGGACCCTTCCGACAGGGTCTATCTCTGGAAACACCATATATTTT. V usage is TRBV5-3 and J usage is TRBJ1-3; 7 bases align to TRBD1. TRBV5-3 is placed among ORFs of uncertain function. The V gene end was trimmed by 5 bases and the J gene end by 0 bases; junction bases not matched to a gene: 17. This CDR3 has 19 amino acids.

V usage is TRBV30 and J usage is TRBJ1-3; D may be TRBD1 (5 bases). Germline CDR1 and CDR2: GTSNPN and SVGIG (reference sequence). Trimming removed 5 bases at V and 9 bases at J, with 11 bases between. The CDR3 contains 11 residues. The CDR3 bases are TGTGCCTGGGGGTCCGGGGGCACCATATATTTT. Amino acids: CAWGSGGTIYF.

The CDR3 protein is CASRGSGDYNEQFF. CDR3 DNA: TGTGCCAGCAGGGGGAGCGGGGACTACAATGAGCAGTTCTTC. V and J are TRBV28 and TRBJ2-1, with 7 bases matching TRBD2. The CDR3 consists of 14 residues. Trimming took 6 bases from V and 3 from J; bases not matched to a gene: 5. Germline V gives CDR1 MDHEN, CDR2 SYDVKM.

The gene calls are TRBV18 and TRBJ1-2; 7 nucleotides align to TRBD1. The CDR3 runs 14 residues. Per germline, CDR1 KGHSH and CDR2 LQKENI. The V and J ends lost 3 bases and 6 bases, in that order; junction bases with no gene match: 7. In nucleotides, the CDR3 is TGTGCCAGCTCACCGACAGAGACAGGGAATGGCTACACCTTC. This sequence encodes CASSPTETGNGYTF.

V is TRBV7-3 and J is TRBJ2-1; 10 positions match TRBD2. Germline loops: CDR1 SGHTA, CDR2 FQGTGA. The V segment lost 5 bases and the J segment 0 bases; nucleotides outside the gene matches: 7. The CDR3 runs to 17 residues. The CDR3 DNA reads TGTGCCAGCAGCGCCACTAGCGGGGTCCCCTCCTACAATGAGCAGTTCTTC. As protein: CASSATSGVPSYNEQFF.